This T cell receptor (beta chain) was obtained from a study of T-cell reconstitution after alpha-beta-depleted transplantation in children (dated by TCRdb to 2015 to 2016). Background on the whole study: The study quantitatively tracked T-cell immune reconstitution after TCRalphabeta/CD19-depleted allogeneic hematopoietic cell transplantation in children using TCR repertoire profiling.

The germline V gene gives CDR1 as MNHEY and CDR2 as SVGAGI. The V end gives up 0 bases and the J end 3 bases, leaving 4 bases in the junction not matched to a gene. The CDR3 contains 16 residues, cysteine and phenylalanine counted. The retained sequence is limited to the CDR3, 48 bases, with the frame set at the first base. Libraries were constructed by PCR. Sequencing was carried out with an Illumina HiSeq 2500. Molecular barcoding was employed in the preparation of TCR libraries, with unique molecular identifiers being used to normalize TCRbeta repertoire quantification. Through fastp at Q25 and MiXCR, TCRdb rebuilt clones from the public reads, retaining in-frame beta chains. CDR3 protein duplicates are merged, each entry listing the most common genes and DNA. The table for this sample lists roughly 500,000 distinct CDR3 sequences; 10% to 13% of them were counted only once. 2% to 2.5% of the sample lies in the top ten.

Overall results and qualifications from the work: The apparently early recovery of alphabetaT-cell counts about two months after transplant reportedly depended on only several hundred rapidly expanded clones that came from non-depleted graft cells. In some patients, the high TCRbeta diversity seen at day 60 was put down to recipient T cells and intrathymic progenitors that had survived conditioning. The frequencies of hyperexpanded clones fell over the following months, and after one year, T-cell counts and TCRbeta diversity were mostly attributed to newly produced T cells.

This clonotype has a count of ten or more. The antigen this receptor binds is unknown. Base qualities are not at hand, and no much larger clone is one base apart. Interpreted using the paper, the treatment or condition label stands for: allogeneic hematopoietic cell transplantation with graft depleted of TCRalphabeta T cells and CD19 B cells. The transplant recipients were children given TCRalphabeta/CD19-depleted allogeneic hematopoietic cell grafts. This TCR was recovered from a child aged 2 to 10 with inherited bone marrow failure, due to receive a stem cell transplant. The material sequenced was PBMCs, taken before TCRalphabeta/CD19-depleted stem cell transplant. The chain is assembled from TRBV6-5 and TRBJ2-1, with 8 bases matching TRBD2. Read as DNA, the sequence is TGTGCCAGCAGTTACTCAGGTCTAGCGGGCTACAATGAGCAGTTCTTC. This gives the protein CASSYSGLAGYNEQFF.